The source of this TCR beta chain is a study of blood T cell repertoires in COVID-19 (dated by TCRdb to 2020 to 2021). About the study as a whole: Samples from collaborators originated in the United States, Italy and Spain and spanned both the acute and convalescent phases of COVID-19. The prospective study material was composed of cDNA or gDNA derived from T cells, B-cell-depleted T cells, or PBMCs. The dataset comprised deeply sampled blood TCRbeta repertoires from subjects exposed to, actively infected with, or recovered from COVID-19. The repertoires were released in a freely available public database meant as a resource for research on the immune response to SARS-CoV-2. The samples were drawn from two sources: the first 160 participants of the ongoing ImmuneRACE study, and 1,254 subjects contributed by 6 global collaborators. Nearly every sample came with metadata listing a de-identified subject ID, COVID-19 status, age in years and sex. Where available, HLA class I and class II types were taken from metadata supplied by the sample provider and were not determined by assay-based typing.

Enrolling through a virtual design, the prospective study's participants ranged in age from roughly 18 to 95 years and lived across 24 United States geographic areas. To assign participants to cohorts, the prospective study relied on clinical history that participants themselves reported in a screening survey and a study questionnaire. Recovered participants in ImmuneRACE Cohort 3 were defined as having two consecutive negative NP/OP PCR tests, clearance from a healthcare professional, or resolution of symptoms. In the prospective study, whole blood, serum and a nasopharyngeal or oropharyngeal swab were collected from each participant by mobile phlebotomists. Prospective study participants could optionally give additional blood draws and questionnaires over an approximately two-month period. Before DNA extraction, prospective study blood samples were shipped either frozen or at room temperature.

From the cysteine through the phenylalanine, the CDR3 covers 17 amino acids. The read is trimmed to its CDR3 DNA, 51 bases read in frame from base 1. General findings and caveats noted by the study authors: Clinical and demographic metadata were provided uncurated, with the amount varying by source and participant.

This clone was found a few times. The antigen this receptor binds is unknown. Nothing much larger sits one base from this clone, and base qualities are not available. TCRbeta CDR3 regions were amplified from genomic DNA by means of the immunoSEQ Assay, a bias-controlled multiplex PCR. As for the authors' bioinformatics: The number of nucleated cells in each sample was estimated from the amplification of reference gene primers within the assay. Sequence reads were collapsed and filtered to measure the absolute abundance of every unique TCRbeta CDR3 rearrangement. Productive Simpson clonality was computed per sample as the square root of Simpson's diversity index over productive rearrangements. TCRdb carries this immuneACCESS record with in-frame sequences only. Its versions omit some clonotypes, under half of them owing to an unresolved V gene in the studies checked, with the rest unexplained. That table supplies the V and J calls and clone size; D and trimming were determined from the DNA. The sample records some 300,000 clones, 88% of which are singletons. About 1% of the sample comes from the top ten.

The source material was PBMCs or T cells enriched from blood (not recorded which). The chain joins TRBV21-1 to TRBJ2-7; TRBD1, the table's D call, lacks a check against the DNA. TRBV21-1 is a recognized pseudogene. The source is a woman in her 30s who had recovered from COVID-19. The CDR3 is CASSKSLPRTETYEQYF. The bases are TGTGCCAGCAGCAAAAGTTTACCCAGGACAGAGACCTACGAGCAGTACTTC.